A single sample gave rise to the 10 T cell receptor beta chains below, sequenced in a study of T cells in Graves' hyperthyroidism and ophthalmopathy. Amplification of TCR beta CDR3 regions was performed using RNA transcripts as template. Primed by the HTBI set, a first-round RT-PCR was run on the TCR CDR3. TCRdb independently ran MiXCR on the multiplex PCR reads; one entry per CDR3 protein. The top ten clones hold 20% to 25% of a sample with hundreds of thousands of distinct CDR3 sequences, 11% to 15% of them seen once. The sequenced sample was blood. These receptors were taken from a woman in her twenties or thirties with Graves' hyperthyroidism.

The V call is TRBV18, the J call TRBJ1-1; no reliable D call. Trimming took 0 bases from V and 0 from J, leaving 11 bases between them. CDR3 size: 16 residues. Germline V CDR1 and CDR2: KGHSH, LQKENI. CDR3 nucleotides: TGTGCCAGCTCACCACCGATTCGGCAGATGAACACTGAAGCTTTCTTT. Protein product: CASSPPIRQMNTEAFF.

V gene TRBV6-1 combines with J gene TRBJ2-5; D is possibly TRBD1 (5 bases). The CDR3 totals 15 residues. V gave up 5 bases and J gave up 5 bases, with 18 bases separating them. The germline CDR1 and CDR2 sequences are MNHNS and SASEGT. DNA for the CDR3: TGTGCCAGCAGTCACGGACAAATCCAGGCGGAGACCCAGTACTTC. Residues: CASSHGQIQAETQYF.

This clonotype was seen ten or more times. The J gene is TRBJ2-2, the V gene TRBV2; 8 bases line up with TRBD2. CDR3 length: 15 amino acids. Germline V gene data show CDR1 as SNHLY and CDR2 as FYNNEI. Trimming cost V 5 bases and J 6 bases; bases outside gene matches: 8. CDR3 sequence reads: CASSSPGGASGELFF. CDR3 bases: TGTGCCAGCAGTTCCCCCGGGGGGGCTTCCGGGGAGCTGTTTTTT.

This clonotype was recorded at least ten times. The CDR3 DNA is TGTGCCAGCTCCGAGAGCATGGACACTGAAGCTTTCTTT. This codes for CASSESMDTEAFF. The chain has TRBV18 and TRBJ1-1; D remains ambiguous. The germline CDR1 and CDR2 sequences are KGHSH and LQKENI. The CDR3 loop spans 13 amino acids. Trimming removed 6 bases at V and 3 bases at J, with 11 bases between.

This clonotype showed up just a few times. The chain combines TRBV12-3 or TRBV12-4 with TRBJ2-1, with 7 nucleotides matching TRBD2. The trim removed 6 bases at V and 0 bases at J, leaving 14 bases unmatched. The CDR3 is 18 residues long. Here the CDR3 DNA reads TGTGCCAGCAGCCGCACCCTCTTAGCGGGCAGCTCCTACAATGAGCAGTTCTTC. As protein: CASSRTLLAGSSYNEQFF.

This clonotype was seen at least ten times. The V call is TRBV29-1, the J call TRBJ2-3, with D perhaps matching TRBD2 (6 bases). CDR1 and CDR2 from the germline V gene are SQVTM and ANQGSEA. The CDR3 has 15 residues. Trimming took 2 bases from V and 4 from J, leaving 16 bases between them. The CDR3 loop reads CSVESWEEGADTQYF. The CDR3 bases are TGCAGCGTTGAATCCTGGGAGGAAGGGGCAGATACGCAGTATTTT.

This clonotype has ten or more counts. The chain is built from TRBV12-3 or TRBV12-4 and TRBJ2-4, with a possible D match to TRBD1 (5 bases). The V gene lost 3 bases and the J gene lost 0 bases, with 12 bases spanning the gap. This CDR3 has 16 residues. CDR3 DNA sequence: TGTGCCAGCAGTTTCCCGGCCGGACAAGCCAAAAACATTCAGTACTTC. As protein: CASSFPAGQAKNIQYF.

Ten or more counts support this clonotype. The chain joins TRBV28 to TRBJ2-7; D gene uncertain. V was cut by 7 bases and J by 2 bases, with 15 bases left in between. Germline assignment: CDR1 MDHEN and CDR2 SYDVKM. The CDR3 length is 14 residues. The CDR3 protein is CASTPTVGAYEQYF. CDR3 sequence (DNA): TGTGCCAGCACCCCGACGGTTGGTGCCTACGAGCAGTACTTC.

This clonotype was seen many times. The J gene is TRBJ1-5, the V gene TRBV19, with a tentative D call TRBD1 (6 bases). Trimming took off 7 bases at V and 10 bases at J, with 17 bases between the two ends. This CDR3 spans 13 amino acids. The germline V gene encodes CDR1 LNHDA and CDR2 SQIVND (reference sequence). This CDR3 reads CASTGFGTQPQHF. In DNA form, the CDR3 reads TGTGCCAGTACGGGTTTCGGGACACAACCCCAGCATTTT.

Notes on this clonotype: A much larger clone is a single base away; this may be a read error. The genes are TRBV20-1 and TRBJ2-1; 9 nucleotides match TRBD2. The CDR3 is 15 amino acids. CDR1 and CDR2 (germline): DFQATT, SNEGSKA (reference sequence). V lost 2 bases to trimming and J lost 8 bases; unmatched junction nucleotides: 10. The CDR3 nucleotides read TGCAGTGCTAGAATGCTAGCGGGGAAAAACTATGAGCAGTTCTTC. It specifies CSARMLAGKNYEQFF.